These 8 T cell receptor beta chains were all obtained from the same sample, sequenced in a study of STAT3 mutations in large granular lymphocyte leukemia. General study results and limits: Every T-LGLL patient had at least one immunodominant TCRbeta clonotype.

What these receptors recognize is not known. Sequencing used immunoSEQ multiplex PCR; TCRdb keeps in-frame clones, though not all of them. In the table there are more than 10,000 clones, less than 90% of which are singletons. The sample was peripheral blood mononuclear cells. The origin of the receptors is a man at least 80 years old with T-cell large granular lymphocyte leukemia. Some clones in this sample may be carry-over from other donors' samples.

The chain uses TRBV29-1 and TRBJ1-1; unclear D gene. The CDR3 covers 12 residues. Germline V gene lookup returns CDR1 SQVTM and CDR2 ANQGSEA. V lost 4 bases to trimming and J lost 1 base, with 7 bases between them. The CDR3 region is CSVGRGNTEAFF. The CDR3 bases are TGCAGCGTTGGGCGGGGGAACACTGAAGCTTTCTTT.

This chain connects TRBV5-1 to TRBJ2-7, with TRBD1 as a possible D gene (6 bases). The CDR3 has 13 amino acids. The V end lost 0 bases, the J end lost 7 bases, and 11 bases lay between the germline ends. Germline V lookup: CDR1 SGHRS, CDR2 YFSETQ. Here the CDR3 DNA reads TGCGCCAGCAGCTTGGAGGGCAGGGGAGAGCAGTACTTC. Protein product: CASSLEGRGEQYF.

The rearrangement links TRBV7-9 to TRBJ2-7; D is perhaps TRBD1 or TRBD2 (6 bases each). The V end was cut by 3 bases, the J end by 0 bases, with 15 bases between. The length of the CDR3 is 16 residues. Germline V gene data show CDR1 as SEHNR and CDR2 as FQNEAQ (reference sequence). The chain's CDR3 is CASSLFGGSSSYEQYF. CDR3 DNA: TGTGCCAGCAGCTTGTTCGGGGGCAGCAGCTCCTACGAGCAGTACTTC.

The rearrangement uses TRBV9 and TRBJ2-3, with 7 bases lining up with TRBD2. Germline values: CDR1 SGDLS, CDR2 YYNGEE. With V trimmed by 0 bases and J by 4 bases, 8 bases remained unmatched. The CDR3 length is 16 residues. The CDR3 reads CASSVDSLAVADTQYF. CDR3 in DNA: TGTGCCAGCAGCGTAGACTCCCTAGCGGTCGCAGATACGCAGTATTTT. Variable domain in full (rest from reference TRBV9 and TRBJ2-3): DSGVTQTPKHLITATGQRVTLRCSPRSGDLSVYWYQQSLDQGLQFLIQYYNGEERAKGNILERFSAQQFPDLHSELNLSSLELGDSALYFCASSVDSLAVADTQYFGPGTRLTVL.

The chain joins TRBV2 to TRBJ1-4, with D tentatively TRBD1 (6 bases). The CDR3 loop spans 16 amino acids. Trimming took off 10 bases at V and 1 base at J, with 19 bases between the two ends. Germline assignment: CDR1 SNHLY and CDR2 FYNNEI. The CDR3 is CATPGVGLGTNEKLFF. CDR3 DNA sequence: TGTGCCACTCCAGGGGTGGGACTCGGAACTAATGAAAAACTGTTTTTT.

The genes are TRBV6-6 and TRBJ1-1; TRBD1 matches at 7 bases. CDR1 is MNHNY, CDR2 SVGAGI, per germline (reference sequence). This CDR3 is 15 amino acids long. Germline trimming cut 4 bases from V and 1 base from J; bases unmatched to any gene: 6. CDR3 sequence reads: CASSLPRTGNTEAFF. The CDR3 DNA is TGTGCCAGCAGTTTGCCGAGGACAGGGAACACTGAAGCTTTCTTT.

The rearrangement joins TRBV6-1 to TRBJ2-7; unclear D gene. The CDR3 runs to 15 residues. Germline loops: CDR1 MNHNS, CDR2 SASEGT. V gave up 6 bases and J gave up 4 bases, with 19 bases separating them. The CDR3 here is CASSTTNGGRYEQYF. In DNA, the CDR3 is TGTGCCAGCAGCACAACGAACGGCGGTCGGTACGAGCAGTACTTC.

The rearrangement joins TRBV5-1 to TRBJ2-1; 9 bases align to TRBD2. The CDR3 consists of 14 residues. V dropped 5 bases and J dropped 3; count of bases not matched to a gene: 3. Germline V lookup: CDR1 SGHRS, CDR2 YFSETQ. As DNA, the CDR3 is TGCGCCAGCAGGGCGGGGGGGGGCTACAATGAGCAGTTCTTC. Translating gives CASRAGGGYNEQFF.